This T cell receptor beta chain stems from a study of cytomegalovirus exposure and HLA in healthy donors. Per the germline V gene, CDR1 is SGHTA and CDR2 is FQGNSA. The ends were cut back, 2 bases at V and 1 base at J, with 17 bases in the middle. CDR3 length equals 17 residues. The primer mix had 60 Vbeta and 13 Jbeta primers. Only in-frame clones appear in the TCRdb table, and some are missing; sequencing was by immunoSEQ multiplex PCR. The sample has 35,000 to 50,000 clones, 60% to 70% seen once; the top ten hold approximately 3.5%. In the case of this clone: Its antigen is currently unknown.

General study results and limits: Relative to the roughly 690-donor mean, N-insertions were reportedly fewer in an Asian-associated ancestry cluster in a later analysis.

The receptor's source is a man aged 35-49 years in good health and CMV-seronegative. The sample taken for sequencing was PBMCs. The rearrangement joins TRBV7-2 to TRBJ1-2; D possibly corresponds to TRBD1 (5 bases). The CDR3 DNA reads TGTGCCAGCAGCTTACGGGCCGGAGGGGACGTTAACTATGGCTACACCTTC. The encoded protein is CASSLRAGGDVNYGYTF.